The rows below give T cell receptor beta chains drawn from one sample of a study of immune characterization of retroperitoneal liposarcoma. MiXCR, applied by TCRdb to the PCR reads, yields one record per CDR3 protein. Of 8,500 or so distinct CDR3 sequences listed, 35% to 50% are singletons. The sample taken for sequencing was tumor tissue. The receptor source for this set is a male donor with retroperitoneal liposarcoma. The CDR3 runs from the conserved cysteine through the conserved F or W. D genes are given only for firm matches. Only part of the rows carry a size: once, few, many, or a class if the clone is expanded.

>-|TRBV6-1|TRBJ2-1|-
CATRNRDSSYNEQFF
TGTGCCACCCGAAACAGGGATAGCTCCTACAATGAGCAGTTCTTC
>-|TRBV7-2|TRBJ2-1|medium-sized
CASSLIQLPGETQFF
TGTGCCAGCAGCTTAATCCAGCTCCCCGGAGAGACCCAGTTCTTC
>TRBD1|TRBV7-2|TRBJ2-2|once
CASSSPRTGIFTGELFF
TGTGCCAGCAGCTCCCCCCGGACAGGGATTTTTACCGGGGAGCTGTTTTTT
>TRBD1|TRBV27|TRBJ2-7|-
CASSYSGGPYEQYF
TGTGCCAGCAGTTACTCAGGGGGTCCCTACGAGCAGTACTTC
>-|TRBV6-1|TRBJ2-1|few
CAILRNPGVVETQFF
TGTGCGATCCTCCGGAACCCGGGGGTGGTGGAGACCCAGTTCTTC
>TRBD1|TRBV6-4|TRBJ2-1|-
CASSDTGKRQGSGEQFF
TGTGCCAGCAGTGACACCGGAAAGAGACAGGGGAGCGGTGAGCAGTTCTTC
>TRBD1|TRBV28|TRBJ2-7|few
CASRGGVPPYEQYF
TGTGCCAGCAGAGGGGGCGTGCCTCCCTACGAGCAGTACTTC
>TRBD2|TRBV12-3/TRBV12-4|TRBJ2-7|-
CASTAPGGFINEQYF
TGTGCCAGCACCGCGCCCGGGGGGTTTATTAATGAGCAGTACTTC
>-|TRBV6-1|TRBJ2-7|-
CAVKWAGEYEQYF
TGTGCCGTTAAATGGGCAGGGGAGTACGAGCAGTACTTC
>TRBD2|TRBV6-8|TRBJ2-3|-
CASPGLTSTDTQYF
TGTGCCAGTCCGGGACTAACTAGCACAGATACGCAGTATTTT